What follows is one TCR beta chain and its context. The CDR3 sequence is 14 residues long. V was clipped by 5 bases and J by 4 bases; unmatched bases: 4. Germline V gene data show CDR1 as SGHTA and CDR2 as FQGTGA. Some clones are missing from TCRdb's copy, which holds only in-frame ones; the method was immunoSEQ multiplex PCR. The data contain 400,000 to 500,000 clones, 80% to 95% of them singletons. This sample is part of a study of control samples from healthy donors and cancer patients. The chain employs TRBV7-3 and TRBJ1-3, with 8 bases fitting TRBD1. The TCR sequence derives from a man aged 35 to 55 with head and neck cancer. The sequenced material came from PBMCs. As DNA, the CDR3 is TGTGCCAGCAGCCACCGGGACAGGGGAAACACCATATATTTT. This encodes CASSHRDRGNTIYF.